This T cell receptor beta chain originates from a study of blood T cell repertoires in COVID-19. Clones were sequenced by immunoSEQ multiplex PCR, and TCRdb holds only the in-frame ones, with some missing. In the table there are roughly 300,000 clones, approximately 84% of which are singletons. What the recovered Cohort 3 donors had was two negative PCRs, clearance, or symptom resolution. Sequenced sample: PBMCs or T cells enriched from blood (not recorded which). This TCR was sampled from a woman aged 18-29 years who had recovered from COVID-19.

The CDR3 DNA follows: TGTGCCAGCAGCTTAGCGGGGGCCAGCACAGATACGCAGTATTTT. Its translation is CASSLAGASTDTQYF. The V gene is TRBV7-9, the J gene TRBJ2-3, with D possibly matching TRBD1 (6 bases). There are 15 residues in the CDR3. The germline V and J ends were trimmed by 0 bases and 0 bases, with 7 bases remaining between them. Germline V lookup: CDR1 SEHNR, CDR2 FQNEAQ (reference sequence).